This T cell receptor (beta chain) appears in the sequencing data of a study of CD8 T cells in ankylosing spondylitis. As regards this clonotype: Its antigen is as yet unknown.

Study results and limitations: As reported, disease-linked clones showed significant enrichment in matched ankylosing spondylitis synovial fluid.

Using quantitative 5'-RACE with molecular barcodes, the authors made TCR beta libraries. A single record per CDR3 protein comes from TCRdb applying MiXCR to the 5' RACE reads. The sample lists about 130,000 distinct CDR3 sequences, approximately 9.9% occurring once. Germline assignment: CDR1 SQVTM and CDR2 ANQGSEA. The CDR3 has 12 amino acids. Sample: blood, either unsorted or a sorted T cell fraction (not recorded which). The source of this sequence is a male donor with ankylosing spondylitis or in good health (not recorded which). The chain joins TRBV29-1 to TRBJ2-2; 7 bases line up with TRBD2. CDR3 residues: CSFLRGTGELFF. CDR3 bases: TGCAGTTTCTTGCGGGGGACCGGGGAGCTGTTTTTT.